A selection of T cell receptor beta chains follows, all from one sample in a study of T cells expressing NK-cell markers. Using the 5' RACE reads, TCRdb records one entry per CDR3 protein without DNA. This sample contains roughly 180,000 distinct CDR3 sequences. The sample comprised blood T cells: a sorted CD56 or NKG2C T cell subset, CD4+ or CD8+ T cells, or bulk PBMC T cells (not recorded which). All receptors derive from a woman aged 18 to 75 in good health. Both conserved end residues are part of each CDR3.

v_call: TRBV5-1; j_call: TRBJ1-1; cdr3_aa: CASSYQGNTEAFF
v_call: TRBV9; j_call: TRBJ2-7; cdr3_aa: CASSYRDQTYEQYF
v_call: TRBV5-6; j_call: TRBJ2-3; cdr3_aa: CASSLWLDTQYF
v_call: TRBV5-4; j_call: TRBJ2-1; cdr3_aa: CASSPLSGVSLEQFF
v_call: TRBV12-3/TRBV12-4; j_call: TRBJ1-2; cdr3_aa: CASSLGFQGVDGYTF
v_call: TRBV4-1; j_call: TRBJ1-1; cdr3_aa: CASSPPRALGTEAFF
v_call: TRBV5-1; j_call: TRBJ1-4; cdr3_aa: CASSRTTVTTNEKLFF
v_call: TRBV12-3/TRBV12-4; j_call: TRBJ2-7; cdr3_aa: CASSRTSGPYEQYF
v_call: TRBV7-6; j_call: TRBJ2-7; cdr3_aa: CASSSPSVGGGGEQYF
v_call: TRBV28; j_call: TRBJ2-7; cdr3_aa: CASSWTSGRGNYEQYF
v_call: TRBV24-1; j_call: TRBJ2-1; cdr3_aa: CATSDFNSGMTNEQFF
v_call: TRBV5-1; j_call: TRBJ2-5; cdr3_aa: CASSQGQGETQYF
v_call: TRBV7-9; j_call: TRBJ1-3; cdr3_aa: CASSPTKNAFGNTIYF
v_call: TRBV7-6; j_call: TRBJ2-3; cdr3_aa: CASSLGRFTDTQYF
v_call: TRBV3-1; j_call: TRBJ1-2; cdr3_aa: CASSHPRQGGYGYTF
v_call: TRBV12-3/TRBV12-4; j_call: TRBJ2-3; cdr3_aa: CASRTSGSHTQYF
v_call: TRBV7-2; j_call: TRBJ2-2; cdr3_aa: CASATSWTGELFF
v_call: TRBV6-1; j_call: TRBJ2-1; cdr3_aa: CASSELAGGWNEQFF
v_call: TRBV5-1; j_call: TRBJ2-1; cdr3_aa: CASSSLAGGLNNEQFF
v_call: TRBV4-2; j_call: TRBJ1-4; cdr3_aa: CASSLNRDFGDEKLFF
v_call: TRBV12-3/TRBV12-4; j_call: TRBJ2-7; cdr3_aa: CASSSQGYLSYEQYF
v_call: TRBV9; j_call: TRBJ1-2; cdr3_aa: CASSTRQLGRYGYTF
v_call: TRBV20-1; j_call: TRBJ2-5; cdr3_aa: CSASRPPLQETQYF
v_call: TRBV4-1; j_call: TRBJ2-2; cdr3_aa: CASSPPGEDTGELFF
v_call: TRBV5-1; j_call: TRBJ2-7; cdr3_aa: CASTITTAWGEQYF
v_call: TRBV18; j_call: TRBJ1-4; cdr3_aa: CAGRGTNEKLFF
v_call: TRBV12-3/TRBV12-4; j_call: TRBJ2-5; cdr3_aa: CASRPGLSSGAEETQYF
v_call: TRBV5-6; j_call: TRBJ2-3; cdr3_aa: CASSLLGQGATDTQYF
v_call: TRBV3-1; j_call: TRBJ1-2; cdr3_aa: CASSPETGSNGYTF
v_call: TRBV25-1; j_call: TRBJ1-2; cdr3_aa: CASSRDEYYGYTF
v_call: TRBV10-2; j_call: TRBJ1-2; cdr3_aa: CASSDPGAYGYTF
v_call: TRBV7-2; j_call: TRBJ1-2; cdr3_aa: CASSLVGGPYGYTF
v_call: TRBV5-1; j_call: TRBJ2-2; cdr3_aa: CASSARTGPRAGELFF
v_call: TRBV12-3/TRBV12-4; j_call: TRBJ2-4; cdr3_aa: CASSLRPSGNIQYF
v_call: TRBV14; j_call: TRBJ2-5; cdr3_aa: CASSQDPSGLSQETQYF